The 5 T cell receptor beta chains below all came from one sample that was sequenced in a study of T cell responses to AZD1222 COVID-19 vaccine. Sequenced by immunoSEQ multiplex PCR; TCRdb stores in-frame clones only, minus some. The data show 150,000 or so clones, with roughly nine tenths seen just once and under 20% held by the top ten. The sequenced sample was peripheral blood, obtained on day 0 of AZD1222 vaccination. These receptors were taken from an adult in good health.

Points on this clone: The sample has other DNA sequences that encode this CDR3 too. The chain employs TRBV28 and TRBJ1-1; TRBD1 matches 8 bases. With 3 bases clipped from V and 4 bases from J, the junction kept 4 bases outside the gene matches. The CDR3 is 14 residues long. CDR1 is MDHEN and CDR2 is SYDVKM in the germline V gene. The CDR3 protein is CASSLDRAGTEAFF. CDR3 sequence (DNA): TGTGCCAGCAGTTTGGACAGGGCGGGCACTGAAGCTTTCTTT. The complete variable domain, with remaining parts taken from reference TRBV28 and TRBJ1-1, reads DVKVTQSSRYLVKRTGEKVFLECVQDMDHENMFWYRQDPGLGLRLIYFSYDVKMKEKGDIPEGYSVSREKKERFSLILESASTNQTSMYLCASSLDRAGTEAFFGQGTRLTVV.

The rearrangement joins TRBV11-3 to TRBJ2-2, with a weak D call TRBD1 (6 bases). Germline V gives CDR1 SGHNT, CDR2 YENEEA. The length of the CDR3 is 15 residues. Deletions cut 3 bases from V and 0 bases from J, with 8 bases between. CDR3 DNA sequence: TGTGCCAGCAGCTTGGACAGCACGAACACCGGGGAGCTGTTTTTT. Residues: CASSLDSTNTGELFF. The full variable domain, rest sourced from reference TRBV11-3 and TRBJ2-2, is EAGVVQSPRYKIIEKKQPVAFWCNPISGHNTLYWYLQNLGQGPELLIRYENEEAVDDSQLPKDRFSAERLKGVDSTLKIQPAELGDSAVYLCASSLDSTNTGELFFGEGSRLTVL.

CDR3: CASADRFISAQHF. The CDR3, as DNA: TGTGCCAGCGCTGACCGTTTTATATCGGCCCAGCATTTT. The chain joins TRBV6-5 to TRBJ1-5, with no clear D. V was shortened by 8 bases and J by 11 bases, with 19 bases between the two germline ends. The CDR3 sequence is 13 residues long. In germline, CDR1 is MNHEY, CDR2 SVGAGI.

This sequence joins TRBV30 and TRBJ2-3, with D uncertain. V lost 3 bases to trimming and J lost 4 bases, with 8 bases between them. The CDR3 totals 12 residues. Germline V gene sequence: CDR1 GTSNPN, CDR2 SVGIG (reference sequence). The chain's CDR3 is CAWSTVADTQYF. The CDR3 bases are TGTGCCTGGAGCACCGTCGCAGATACGCAGTATTTT. The full variable domain, in which reference TRBV30 and TRBJ2-3 provide the parts outside the CDR3, is SQTIHQWPATLVQPVGSPLSLECTVEGTSNPNLYWYRQAAGRGLQLLFYSVGIGQISSEVPQNLSASRPQDRQFILSSKKLLLSDSGFYLCAWSTVADTQYFGPGTRLTVL.

The rearrangement uses TRBV10-2 and TRBJ2-7; perhaps TRBD2 as D (5 bases). The CDR3 contains 12 residues. The V gene's germline CDR1 is WSHSY and CDR2 SAAADI. Trimming took off 6 bases at V and 6 bases at J, with 12 bases between the two ends. The chain's CDR3 is CASRRTSSEQYF. The CDR3, as DNA: TGCGCCAGCAGACGAACTAGTTCCGAGCAGTACTTC.